A single sample is the source of the 28 T cell receptor beta chains below, sequenced in a study of T cell changes during pregnancy in multiple sclerosis. The table came from immunoSEQ multiplex PCR; TCRdb's copy has only in-frame clones and leaves some out. The sample has tens of thousands of clones, just under 95% seen once. The input for sequencing was CD4+ T cells from peripheral blood mononuclear cells, taken before pregnancy. Source of these receptors: a female donor with multiple sclerosis, enrolled in a pregnancy study.

J is TRBJ1-2 and V is TRBV5-6; TRBD1 matches at 8 bases. J was trimmed by 5 bases and V by 0 bases; bases with no gene match: 9. The CDR3 runs 16 residues. In germline, CDR1 is SGHDT, CDR2 YYEEEE. The CDR3: CASSLVQGASSYGYTF. CDR3 coding DNA: TGTGCCAGCAGCTTGGTTCAGGGGGCATCAAGTTATGGCTACACCTTC. Filled out from reference TRBV5-6 and TRBJ1-2, the complete variable domain reads DAGVTQSPTHLIKTRGQQVTLRCSPKSGHDTVSWYQQALGQGPQFIFQYYEEEERQRGNFPDRFSGHQFPNYSSELNVNALLLGDSALYLCASSLVQGASSYGYTFGSGTRLTVV.

The table lists this clone with a count of one. V and J are TRBV6-1 and TRBJ2-1, with D unclear. Germline V gene lookup returns CDR1 MNHNS and CDR2 SASEGT. The V end was cut by 6 bases, the J end by 2 bases, with 11 bases between. This CDR3 region has 14 residues. The CDR3 nucleotides read TGTGCCAGCAGAACAGACGGTACCTACAATGAGCAGTTCTTC. Protein sequence: CASRTDGTYNEQFF.

About this clone itself: The germline gene is not matched at one end of the junction; a read error may be the cause. The rearrangement uses TRBV7-7 and TRBJ2-5; TRBD1 matches at 8 bases. This CDR3 is 14 amino acids long. CDR1 is SSHAT, CDR2 FNYEAQ, per germline (reference sequence). In nucleotides, the CDR3 is TGTGCTAGCAGCTTAACAGGGGGTAAAGAGACCCAGTACTTC. It is translated as CASSLTGGKETQYF.

The chain links TRBV28 to TRBJ2-3; a possible D gene is TRBD2 (5 bases). In germline, CDR1 is MDHEN, CDR2 SYDVKM. CDR3 size: 16 residues. Trimming left V 3 bases short and J 2 bases short, with 15 bases between. The CDR3 nucleotides are TGTGCCAGCAGTTTTACTGGACCTCTAGCCACAGATACGCAGTATTTT. Translation: CASSFTGPLATDTQYF.

This rearrangement joins TRBV30 to TRBJ2-7; 12 positions match TRBD2. V lost 1 base and J lost 7; bases outside the gene matches: 14. The CDR3 consists of 17 residues. Germline V gives CDR1 GTSNPN, CDR2 SVGIG (reference sequence). The CDR3 loop reads CAWSASGRASRVTEQYF. The CDR3 DNA reads as TGTGCCTGGAGTGCTAGCGGGAGGGCCTCTCGGGTAACGGAGCAGTACTTC.

V and J are TRBV5-4 and TRBJ2-1, with D uncertain. Trimming removed 5 bases at V and 5 bases at J, with 11 bases between. The V gene's germline CDR1 is SGHNT and CDR2 YYREEE (reference sequence). This CDR3 region has 13 residues. CDR3 DNA sequence: TGTGCCAGCAGTTTGACTCCTAACAATGAGCAGTTCTTC. Amino acids: CASSLTPNNEQFF.

Comment on this clone: At the DNA level, this CDR3 is encoded by other sequences in the same sample as well. This chain connects TRBV5-4 to TRBJ2-5; the match to TRBD2 covers 8 bases. The CDR3 length is 14 residues. The trim removed 3 bases at V and 1 base at J, leaving 2 bases unmatched. Germline CDR1 is SGHNT and CDR2 is YYREEE (reference sequence). The chain's CDR3 is CASSSLAGQETQYF. For the CDR3, the DNA is TGTGCCAGCAGCTCCCTAGCGGGCCAAGAGACCCAGTACTTC.

The chain is built from TRBV11-3 and TRBJ1-1; D is uncertain. The CDR3 has 15 residues. CDR1 is SGHNT and CDR2 is YENEEA in the germline V gene. Trimming removed 0 bases at V and 0 bases at J, with 8 bases between. CDR3 DNA: TGTGCCAGCAGCTTAGAGGCCAGATTGAACACTGAAGCTTTCTTT. Amino acid sequence: CASSLEARLNTEAFF.

V and J are TRBV4-3 and TRBJ2-1, with 8 bases aligning to TRBD1. Germline trimming cut 4 bases from V and 9 bases from J; bases unmatched to any gene: 11. This CDR3 has 15 residues. CDR1 is LGHNA, CDR2 YSLEER, per germline. DNA for the CDR3: TGCGCCAGCAGCCTACTGGACAGGGAAATGAGTGAGCAGTTCTTC. Translation: CASSLLDREMSEQFF.

The chain carries TRBV5-1 and TRBJ2-1; 13 bases line up with TRBD2. V gave up 1 base and J gave up 2 bases; unmatched junction bases: 15. Germline-derived CDR1 and CDR2 are SGHRS and YFSETQ. This CDR3 is built from 21 residues. The CDR3 DNA is TGCGCCAGCAGCTTGCGTAAGGGGTCGACTAGCGGGAGGATACCCTACAATGAGCAGTTCTTC. Amino acids: CASSLRKGSTSGRIPYNEQFF.

The chain is built from TRBV2 and TRBJ2-5; 8 bases are a match to TRBD1. Germline assignment: CDR1 SNHLY and CDR2 FYNNEI. The V and J ends lost 5 bases and 5 bases, in that order; junction bases with no gene match: 10. There are 15 residues in the CDR3. This CDR3 reads CASSTQGASGETQYF. For the CDR3, the DNA is TGTGCCAGCAGTACGCAGGGGGCCTCGGGGGAGACCCAGTACTTC. Based on the CDR3 plus reference TRBV2 and TRBJ2-5, the full variable domain is EPEVTQTPSHQVTQMGQEVILRCVPISNHLYFYWYRQILGQKVEFLVSFYNNEISEKSEIFDDQFSVERPDGSNFTLKIRSTKLEDSAMYFCASSTQGASGETQYFGPGTRLLVL.

The V and J genes are TRBV5-6 and TRBJ2-2, with 15 bases that match TRBD2. Germline V gene lookup returns CDR1 SGHDT and CDR2 YYEEEE. The J segment lost 6 bases and the V segment lost 3 bases, leaving 9 bases of the junction unmatched. CDR3 length equals 18 residues. CDR3 loop: CASSYRTSGRASAGELFF. Here the CDR3 DNA reads TGTGCCAGCAGCTATCGGACTAGCGGGAGGGCCAGCGCCGGGGAGCTGTTTTTT.

In DNA form, the CDR3 reads TGTGCCAGCAGCTTGGCCGTACAGGGAAACACCATATATTTT. Amino acid sequence: CASSLAVQGNTIYF. The J gene is TRBJ1-3, the V gene TRBV5-6; D gene uncertain. Germline assignment: CDR1 SGHDT and CDR2 YYEEEE. The V and J ends lost 0 bases and 4 bases respectively, with 8 bases between them. CDR3 length: 14 residues.

The V gene is TRBV27, the J gene TRBJ2-2, with TRBD2 matching over 7 bases. Germline-derived CDR1 and CDR2 are MNHEY and SMNVEV (reference sequence). The length of the CDR3 is 14 residues. V lost 3 bases and J lost 6; bases outside the gene matches: 4. The CDR3 DNA sequence: TGTGCCAGCAGTTTGACTAGCCCTTCCGGGGAGCTGTTTTTT. It specifies CASSLTSPSGELFF.

The J gene is TRBJ1-4, the V gene TRBV11-2; D uncertain. This CDR3 contains 15 residues. Germline V gene sequence: CDR1 SGHAT, CDR2 FQNNGV. V gave up 3 bases and J gave up 0 bases, with 8 bases separating them. The CDR3 DNA sequence: TGTGCCAGCAGCTTGGCGCGGGCAACTAATGAAAAACTGTTTTTT. This translates into CASSLARATNEKLFF.

The V call is TRBV2, the J call TRBJ1-4, with D unresolved. The germline gives CDR1 SNHLY, CDR2 FYNNEI. The ends were cut back, 5 bases at V and 2 bases at J, with 6 bases in the middle. CDR3 length: 13 amino acids. The DNA for the CDR3 is TGTGCCAGCAGTCTACGGACTAATGAAAAACTGTTTTTT. Residues: CASSLRTNEKLFF.

The chain employs TRBV2 and TRBJ2-2; 7 bases line up with TRBD2. J lost 4 bases, V lost 3 bases, and 5 bases had no gene match. Germline CDR1 is SNHLY and CDR2 is FYNNEI. The CDR3 has 15 residues. CDR3 in amino acids: CASSDAGVVTGELFF. The CDR3 nucleotides are TGTGCCAGCAGTGATGCGGGAGTGGTCACCGGGGAGCTGTTTTTT.

This clone was seen only once. This chain uses TRBV28 with TRBJ1-5; D remains unclear. Germline V gives CDR1 MDHEN, CDR2 SYDVKM. Trimming took 2 bases from V and 1 from J, leaving 9 bases between them. This CDR3 contains 15 residues. The chain's CDR3 is CASSLPLGSNQPQHF. The CDR3 DNA is TGTGCCAGCAGTTTACCACTCGGGAGCAATCAGCCCCAGCATTTT.

V is TRBV5-4 and J is TRBJ1-1; tentatively, D is TRBD1 (5 bases). The V gene lost 4 bases and the J gene lost 8 bases, with 15 bases spanning the gap. This CDR3 region has 13 residues. Germline V gene lookup returns CDR1 SGHNT and CDR2 YYREEE (reference sequence). CDR3 in DNA: TGTGCCAGCAGCAGCCCCTACGGGGGGGAAGCTTTCTTT. Encoded protein: CASSSPYGGEAFF.

This clone has a single count. The genes are TRBV19 and TRBJ2-1; D is unclear. Trimming left V 3 bases short and J 7 bases short, with 10 bases between. CDR1 and CDR2 from the germline V gene are LNHDA and SQIVND (reference sequence). The CDR3 totals 13 residues. CDR3 amino acids: CASSIPPANEQFF. DNA of the CDR3: TGTGCCAGTAGTATTCCTCCAGCGAATGAGCAGTTCTTC.

The chain recombines TRBV27 with TRBJ1-1; perhaps TRBD1 as D (6 bases). CDR1 is MNHEY, CDR2 SMNVEV, per germline (reference sequence). CDR3 size: 14 residues. Trimming took 8 bases from V and 8 from J, leaving 21 bases between them. CDR3 amino acids: CASGRETRGGEAFF. As DNA, the CDR3 is TGTGCCAGCGGAAGGGAGACAAGGGGGGGGGAAGCTTTCTTT.

CDR3 region: CASSISLRGTDTQYF. The CDR3 region has the DNA TGTGCCAGTAGTATTAGCCTCAGGGGCACAGATACGCAGTATTTT. This chain connects TRBV19 to TRBJ2-3; tentative D call: TRBD1 (5 bases). The ends were cut back, 3 bases at V and 1 base at J, with 11 bases in the middle. Germline assignment: CDR1 LNHDA and CDR2 SQIVND (reference sequence). The CDR3 has 15 amino acids.

Of note for this clone: A junction boundary mismatches the germline segment, possibly from a read error. The V gene is TRBV7-7, the J gene TRBJ2-5; 8 positions match TRBD2. Germline CDR1 reads SSHAT; CDR2 reads FNYEAQ (reference sequence). The CDR3 covers 15 residues. The CDR3 nucleotides are TGTGCTAGCAGCCCAGAAGGTACTAGCGGTGAGACCCAGTACTTC. This encodes CASSPEGTSGETQYF.

The chain combines TRBV5-1 with TRBJ2-5, with D perhaps matching TRBD2 (6 bases). This CDR3 region has 16 residues. CDR1 and CDR2 from the germline V gene are SGHRS and YFSETQ. V lost 5 bases and J 3 bases, leaving 20 bases between the germline ends. The DNA for the CDR3 is TGCGCCAGCAGGGGAGGTGGTGGGAGGATTGAAGAGACCCAGTACTTC. Amino acid sequence: CASRGGGGRIEETQYF.

The chain has TRBV6-6 and TRBJ2-7; maybe TRBD2 (5 bases). V was pared by 5 bases and J by 4 bases, with 15 bases between. The CDR3 has 14 residues. CDR1 and CDR2 (germline): MNHNY, SVGAGI (reference sequence). The CDR3: CASSEPVRGYEQYF. The CDR3 DNA reads as TGTGCCAGCAGTGAGCCCGTTCGGGGTTACGAGCAGTACTTC.

The V gene is TRBV19, the J gene TRBJ2-1; 13 nucleotides agree with TRBD2. The CDR3 totals 15 residues. Per germline, CDR1 LNHDA and CDR2 SQIVND (reference sequence). With V trimmed by 3 bases and J by 6 bases, 2 bases remained unmatched. In DNA, the CDR3 is TGTGCCAGTAGTATGAGACTAGCGGGAGGCAATGAGCAGTTCTTC. This gives the protein CASSMRLAGGNEQFF.

CDR3 region: CASSYPKDRVAGELFF. The CDR3 DNA reads TGTGCCAGCAGTTACCCCAAGGACAGGGTTGCCGGGGAGCTGTTTTTT. The V gene is TRBV6-6, the J gene TRBJ2-2; 8 positions agree with TRBD1. CDR1 is MNHNY, CDR2 SVGAGI, per germline (reference sequence). The CDR3 is 16 amino acids. V was pared by 2 bases and J by 6 bases, with 8 bases of the junction left unmatched.

V gene TRBV7-2 combines with J gene TRBJ2-1; 9 bases map to TRBD1. Germline V CDR1 and CDR2: SGHTA, FQGNSA. V shed 1 base, J shed 14 bases, and the junction held 3 bases outside the gene matches. This CDR3 spans 12 amino acids. The CDR3 region is CASSLGDRVEFF. CDR3 DNA: TGTGCCAGCAGCTTAGGGGACAGGGTTGAGTTCTTC.